The clone carrying this T cell receptor (beta chain) appeared once. This sample is drawn from a study of radiation and T cells in renal cell carcinoma. The assay was immunoSEQ multiplex PCR, and TCRdb's table has in-frame clones only and misses some. Of 150,000 or so clones in the sample, roughly 87% were seen once. V gave up 3 bases and J gave up 2 bases, with 17 bases separating them. Germline values: CDR1 SEHNR, CDR2 FQNEAQ (reference sequence). This CDR3 has 18 amino acids. The time point is: blood 2 weeks post-SBRT. The treatment was: 15 Gy SBRT to primary tumor, nephrectomy 4 weeks later. This clonotype was obtained from a woman aged 50 to 65 with renal cell carcinoma. This chain links TRBV7-9 with TRBJ2-6, with D perhaps TRBD2 (6 bases). Here the sequenced sample was blood, taken from a patient whose treatment included radiotherapy and nephrectomy. The CDR3 sequence: CASSFGRDFRAGANVLTF. CDR3 coding DNA: TGTGCCAGCAGCTTCGGCCGGGACTTTAGGGCTGGGGCCAACGTCCTGACTTTC.